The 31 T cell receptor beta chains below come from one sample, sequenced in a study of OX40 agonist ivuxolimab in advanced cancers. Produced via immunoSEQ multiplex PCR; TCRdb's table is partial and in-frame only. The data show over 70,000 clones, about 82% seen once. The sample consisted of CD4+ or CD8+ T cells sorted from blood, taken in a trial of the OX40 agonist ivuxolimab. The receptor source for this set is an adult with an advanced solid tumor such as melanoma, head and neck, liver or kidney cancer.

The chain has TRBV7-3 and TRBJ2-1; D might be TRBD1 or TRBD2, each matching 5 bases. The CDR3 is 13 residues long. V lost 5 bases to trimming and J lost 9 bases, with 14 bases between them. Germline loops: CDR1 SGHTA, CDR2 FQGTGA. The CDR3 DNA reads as TGTGCCAGCAGCCTGGGGGATCGGGGTGAGCAGTTCTTC. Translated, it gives CASSLGDRGEQFF.

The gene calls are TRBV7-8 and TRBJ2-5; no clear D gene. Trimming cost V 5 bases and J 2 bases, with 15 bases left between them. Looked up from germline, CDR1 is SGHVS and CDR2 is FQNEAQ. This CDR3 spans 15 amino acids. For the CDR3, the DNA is TGTGCCAGCAGCGTTAGTGTAGGGCAGCAAGAGACCCAGTACTTC. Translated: CASSVSVGQQETQYF.

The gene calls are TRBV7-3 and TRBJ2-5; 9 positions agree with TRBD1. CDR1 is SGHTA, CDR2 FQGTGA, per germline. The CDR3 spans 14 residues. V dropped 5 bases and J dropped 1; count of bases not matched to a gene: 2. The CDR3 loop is CASSPQGAQETQYF. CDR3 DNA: TGTGCCAGCAGCCCACAGGGGGCCCAAGAGACCCAGTACTTC. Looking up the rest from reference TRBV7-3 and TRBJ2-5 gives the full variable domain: GAGVSQTPSNKVTEKGKYVELRCDPISGHTALYWYRQSLGQGPEFLIYFQGTGAADDSGLPNDRFFAVRPEGSVSTLKIQRTERGDSAVYLCASSPQGAQETQYFGPGTRLLVL.

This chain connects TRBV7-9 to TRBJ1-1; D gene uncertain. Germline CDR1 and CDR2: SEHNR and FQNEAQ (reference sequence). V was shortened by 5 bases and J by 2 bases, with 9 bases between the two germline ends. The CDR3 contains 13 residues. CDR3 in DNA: TGTGCCAGCAGCCCCACGGGAAACACTGAAGCTTTCTTT. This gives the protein CASSPTGNTEAFF.

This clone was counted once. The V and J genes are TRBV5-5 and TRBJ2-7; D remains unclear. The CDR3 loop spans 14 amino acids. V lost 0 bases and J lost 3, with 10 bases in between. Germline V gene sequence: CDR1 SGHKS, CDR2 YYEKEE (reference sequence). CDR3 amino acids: CASSLGPPIYEQYF. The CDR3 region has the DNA TGTGCCAGCAGCTTGGGCCCCCCTATCTACGAGCAGTACTTC. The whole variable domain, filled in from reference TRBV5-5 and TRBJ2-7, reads DAGVTQSPTHLIKTRGQQVTLRCSPISGHKSVSWYQQVLGQGPQFIFQYYEKEERGRGNFPDRFSARQFPNYSSELNVNALLLGDSALYLCASSLGPPIYEQYFGPGTRLTVT.

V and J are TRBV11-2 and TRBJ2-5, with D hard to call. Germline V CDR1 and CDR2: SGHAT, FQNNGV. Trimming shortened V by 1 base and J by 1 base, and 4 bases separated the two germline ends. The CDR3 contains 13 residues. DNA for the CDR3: TGTGCCAGCAGCTTAGGTCCCCAAGAGACCCAGTACTTC. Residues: CASSLGPQETQYF.

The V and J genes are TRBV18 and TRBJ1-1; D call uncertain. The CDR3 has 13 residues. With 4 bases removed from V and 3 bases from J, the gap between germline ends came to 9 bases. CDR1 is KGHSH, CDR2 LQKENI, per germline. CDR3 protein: CASSLSRDTEAFF. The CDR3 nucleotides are TGTGCCAGCTCACTGTCTAGGGACACTGAAGCTTTCTTT.

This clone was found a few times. The CDR3 DNA follows: TGTGCCAGCAGCCCCCGGACAGGACCCACCTTC. It codes for CASSPRTGPTF. The V and J genes are TRBV7-9 and TRBJ1-2; 7 bases agree with TRBD1. Germline assignment: CDR1 SEHNR and CDR2 FQNEAQ (reference sequence). The junction had 7 bases not matched to a gene; V was cut back by 5 bases and J by 13 bases. This CDR3 is built from 11 residues. Looking up the rest from reference TRBV7-9 and TRBJ1-2 gives the full variable domain: DTGVSQNPRHKITKRGQNVTFRCDPISEHNRLYWYRQTLGQGPEFLTYFQNEAQLEKSRLLSDRFSAERPKGSFSTLEIQRTEQGDSAMYLCASSPRTGPTFGSGTRLTVV.

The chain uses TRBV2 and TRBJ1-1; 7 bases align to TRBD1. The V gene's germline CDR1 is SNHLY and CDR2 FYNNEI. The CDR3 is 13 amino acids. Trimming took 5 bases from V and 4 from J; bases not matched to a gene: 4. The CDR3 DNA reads TGTGCCAGCAGTACCCGACAGGGCACTGAAGCTTTCTTT. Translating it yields CASSTRQGTEAFF.

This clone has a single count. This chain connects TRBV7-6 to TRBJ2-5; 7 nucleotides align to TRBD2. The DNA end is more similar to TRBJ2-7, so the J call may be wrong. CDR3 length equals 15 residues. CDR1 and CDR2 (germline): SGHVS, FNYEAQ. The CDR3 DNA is TGTGCCAGCAGCTTAACCAGCGGGGTGGGATACGAGCAGTACTTC. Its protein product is CASSLTSGVGYEQYF.

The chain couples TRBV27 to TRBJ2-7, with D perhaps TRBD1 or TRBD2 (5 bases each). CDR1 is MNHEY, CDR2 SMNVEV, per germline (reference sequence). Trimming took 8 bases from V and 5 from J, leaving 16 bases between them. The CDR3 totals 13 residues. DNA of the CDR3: TGTGCCAGCCTCTCCCCGAGGGGCCACGAGCAGTACTTC. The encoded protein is CASLSPRGHEQYF.

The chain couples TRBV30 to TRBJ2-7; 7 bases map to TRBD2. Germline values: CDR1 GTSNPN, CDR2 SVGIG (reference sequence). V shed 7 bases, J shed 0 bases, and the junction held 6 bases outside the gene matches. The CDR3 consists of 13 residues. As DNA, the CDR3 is TGTGCCTCAACACGGGACTACTCCTACGAGCAGTACTTC. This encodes CASTRDYSYEQYF.

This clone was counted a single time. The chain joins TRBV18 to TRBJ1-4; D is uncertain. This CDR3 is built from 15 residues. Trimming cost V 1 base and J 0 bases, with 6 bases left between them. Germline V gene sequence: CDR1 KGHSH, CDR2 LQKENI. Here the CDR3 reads CASSPQKATNEKLFF. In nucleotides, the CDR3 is TGTGCCAGCTCACCACAGAAAGCAACTAATGAAAAACTGTTTTTT.

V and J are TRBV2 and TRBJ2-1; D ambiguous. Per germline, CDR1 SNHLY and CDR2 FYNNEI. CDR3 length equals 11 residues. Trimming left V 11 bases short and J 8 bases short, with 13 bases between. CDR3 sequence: CASGYWDEQFF. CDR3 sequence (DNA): TGTGCCTCCGGCTATTGGGATGAGCAGTTCTTC.

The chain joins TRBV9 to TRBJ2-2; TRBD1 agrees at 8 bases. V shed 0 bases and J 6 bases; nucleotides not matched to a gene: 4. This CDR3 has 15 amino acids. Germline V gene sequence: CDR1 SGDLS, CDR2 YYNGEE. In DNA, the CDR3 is TGTGCCAGCAGCGTAGGTGGGACAGGCGCCGGGGAGCTGTTTTTT. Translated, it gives CASSVGGTGAGELFF.

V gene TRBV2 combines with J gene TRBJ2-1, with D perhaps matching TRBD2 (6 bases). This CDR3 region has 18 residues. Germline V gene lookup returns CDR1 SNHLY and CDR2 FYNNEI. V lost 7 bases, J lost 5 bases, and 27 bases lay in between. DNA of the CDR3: TGTGCCAGCATCTCAAAGTATCGAACCGTTACTAGCCACAATGAGCAGTTCTTC. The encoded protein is CASISKYRTVTSHNEQFF.

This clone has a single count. The CDR3 nucleotides are TGTGCCAGCTCACCACCGACTAGCGGGTTCACCGGGGAGCTGTTTTTT. It specifies CASSPPTSGFTGELFF. The chain is built from TRBV18 and TRBJ2-2, with 10 bases fitting TRBD2. The V segment lost 0 bases and the J segment 4 bases; nucleotides outside the gene matches: 2. The germline gives CDR1 KGHSH, CDR2 LQKENI. The CDR3 spans 16 residues. The variable domain in full, with the rest retrieved from reference TRBV18 and TRBJ2-2, is NAGVMQNPRHLVRRRGQEARLRCSPMKGHSHVYWYRQLPEEGLKFMVYLQKENIIDESGMPKERFSAEFPKEGPSILRIQQVVRGDSAAYFCASSPPTSGFTGELFFGEGSRLTVL.

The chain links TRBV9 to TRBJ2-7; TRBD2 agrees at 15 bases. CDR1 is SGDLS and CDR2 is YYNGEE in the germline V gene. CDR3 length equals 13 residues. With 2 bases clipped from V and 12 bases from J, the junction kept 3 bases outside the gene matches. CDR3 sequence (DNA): TGTGCCAGCAGCGTCGGGACTAGCGGGAGGTTGTACTTC. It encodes CASSVGTSGRLYF.

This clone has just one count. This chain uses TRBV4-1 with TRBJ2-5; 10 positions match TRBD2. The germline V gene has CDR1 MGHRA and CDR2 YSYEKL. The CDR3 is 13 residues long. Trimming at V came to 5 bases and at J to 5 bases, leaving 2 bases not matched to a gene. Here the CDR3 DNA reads TGCGCCAGCAGCTCTAGCGGGAGCGAGACCCAGTACTTC. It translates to CASSSSGSETQYF.

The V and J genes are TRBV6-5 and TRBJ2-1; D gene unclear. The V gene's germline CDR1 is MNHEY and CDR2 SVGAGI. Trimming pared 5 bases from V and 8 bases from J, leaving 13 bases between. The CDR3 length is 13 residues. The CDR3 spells CASSLNGHDEQFF. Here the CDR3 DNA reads TGTGCCAGCAGTCTGAACGGGCATGATGAGCAGTTCTTC.

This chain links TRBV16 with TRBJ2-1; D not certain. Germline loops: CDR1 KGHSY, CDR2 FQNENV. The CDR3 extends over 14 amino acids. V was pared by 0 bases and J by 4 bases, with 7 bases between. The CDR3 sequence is CASSQSRQYNEQFF. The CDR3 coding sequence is TGTGCCAGCAGCCAATCTCGGCAGTACAATGAGCAGTTCTTC.

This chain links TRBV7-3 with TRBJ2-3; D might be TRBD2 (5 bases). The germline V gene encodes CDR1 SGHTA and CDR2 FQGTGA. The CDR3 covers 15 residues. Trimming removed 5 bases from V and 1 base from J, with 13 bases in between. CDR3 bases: TGTGCCAGCAGCCCCGTTGTGGGAGGCACAGATACGCAGTATTTT. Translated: CASSPVVGGTDTQYF.

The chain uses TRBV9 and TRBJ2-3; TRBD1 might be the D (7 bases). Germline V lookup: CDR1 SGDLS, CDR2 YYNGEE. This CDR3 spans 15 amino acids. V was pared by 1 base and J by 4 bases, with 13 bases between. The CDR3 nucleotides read TGTGCCAGCAGCGTACGGGCAGGGGGGTCAGATACGCAGTATTTT. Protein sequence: CASSVRAGGSDTQYF.

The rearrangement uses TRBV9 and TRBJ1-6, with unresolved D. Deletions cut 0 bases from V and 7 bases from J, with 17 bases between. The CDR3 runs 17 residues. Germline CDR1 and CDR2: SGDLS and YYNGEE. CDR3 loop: CASSVGPRPDQNSPLHF. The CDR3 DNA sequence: TGTGCCAGCAGCGTAGGGCCCCGGCCGGACCAGAATTCACCCCTCCACTTT.

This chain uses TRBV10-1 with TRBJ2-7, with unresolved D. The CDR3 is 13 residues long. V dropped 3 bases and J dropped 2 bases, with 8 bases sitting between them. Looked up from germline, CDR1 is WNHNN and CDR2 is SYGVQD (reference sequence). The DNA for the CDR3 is TGCGCCAGCAGTGAAACGGCTACCTACGAGCAGTACTTC. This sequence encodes CASSETATYEQYF.

The CDR3 region is CASSDQGRIKETQYF. Here the CDR3 DNA reads TGTGCCAGCAGTGACCAGGGGAGAATTAAAGAGACCCAGTACTTC. The genes are TRBV2 and TRBJ2-5; D is perhaps TRBD1 (6 bases). The germline gives CDR1 SNHLY, CDR2 FYNNEI. The CDR3 loop spans 15 amino acids. V was clipped by 3 bases and J by 3 bases, with 14 bases between them.

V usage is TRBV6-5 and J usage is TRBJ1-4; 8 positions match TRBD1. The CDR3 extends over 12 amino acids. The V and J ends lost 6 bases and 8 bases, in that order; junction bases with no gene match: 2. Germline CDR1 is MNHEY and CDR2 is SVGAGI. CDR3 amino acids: CASRGQDEKLFF. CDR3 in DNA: TGTGCCAGCAGGGGACAGGACGAAAAACTGTTTTTT.

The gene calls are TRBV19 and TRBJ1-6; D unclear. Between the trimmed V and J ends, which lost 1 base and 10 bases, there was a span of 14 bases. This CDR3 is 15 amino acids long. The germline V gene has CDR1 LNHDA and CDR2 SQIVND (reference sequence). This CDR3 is CASSIGEARGSPLHF. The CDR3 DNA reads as TGTGCCAGTAGTATAGGGGAGGCACGAGGATCACCCCTCCACTTT.

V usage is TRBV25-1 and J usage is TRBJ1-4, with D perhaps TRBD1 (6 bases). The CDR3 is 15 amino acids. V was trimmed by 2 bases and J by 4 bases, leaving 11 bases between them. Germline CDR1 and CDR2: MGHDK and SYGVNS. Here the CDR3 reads CASSEPGQYNEKLFF. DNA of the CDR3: TGTGCCAGCAGTGAACCCGGACAGTATAATGAAAAACTGTTTTTT.

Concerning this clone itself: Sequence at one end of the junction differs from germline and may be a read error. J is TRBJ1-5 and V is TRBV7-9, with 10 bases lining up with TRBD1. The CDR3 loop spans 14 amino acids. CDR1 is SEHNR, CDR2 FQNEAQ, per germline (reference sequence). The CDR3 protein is CASTLGDRGQPQHF. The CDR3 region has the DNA TGTGCCAGCACCTTAGGGGACAGGGGACAGCCCCAGCATTTT.

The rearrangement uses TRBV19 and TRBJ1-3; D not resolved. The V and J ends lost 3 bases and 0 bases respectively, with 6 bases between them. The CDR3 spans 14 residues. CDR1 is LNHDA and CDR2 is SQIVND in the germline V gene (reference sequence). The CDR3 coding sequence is TGTGCCAGTAGTATCCAGAGCTCTGGAAACACCATATATTTT. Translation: CASSIQSSGNTIYF.